One T cell receptor beta chain is described in this entry. Looked up from germline, CDR1 is MDHEN and CDR2 is SYDVKM. This CDR3 comprises 15 residues. V lost 4 bases, J lost 5 bases, and 8 bases stayed unmatched. The entry originates in a study of shared clonotypes between healthy human individuals. Both subsets, CD45RA+ naive and CD45RA-negative memory, were split from the CD4+ cells. At a deep level, the assay was run. Generated by immunoSEQ multiplex PCR, the TCRdb table keeps only in-frame clones and is missing some. Found here are fewer than 3 million clones, less than 95% of them singletons; the top ten hold 0.37%.

The sequencing input was naive CD4+ T cells from PBMCs. Noted subset: CD45RA+ positively selected. The clonotype was recovered from a man between 18 and 29 years old in good health. Some clones in this sample may be carry-over from other donors' samples. The chain combines TRBV28 with TRBJ1-5; TRBD1 matches at 7 bases. The CDR3 loop reads CASSSPGQSYQPQHF. For the CDR3, the DNA is TGTGCCAGCAGTTCTCCGGGACAGTCTTATCAGCCCCAGCATTTT. The entire variable domain, with the rest obtained from reference TRBV28 and TRBJ1-5, is as follows: DVKVTQSSRYLVKRTGEKVFLECVQDMDHENMFWYRQDPGLGLRLIYFSYDVKMKEKGDIPEGYSVSREKKERFSLILESASTNQTSMYLCASSSPGQSYQPQHFGDGTRLSIL.